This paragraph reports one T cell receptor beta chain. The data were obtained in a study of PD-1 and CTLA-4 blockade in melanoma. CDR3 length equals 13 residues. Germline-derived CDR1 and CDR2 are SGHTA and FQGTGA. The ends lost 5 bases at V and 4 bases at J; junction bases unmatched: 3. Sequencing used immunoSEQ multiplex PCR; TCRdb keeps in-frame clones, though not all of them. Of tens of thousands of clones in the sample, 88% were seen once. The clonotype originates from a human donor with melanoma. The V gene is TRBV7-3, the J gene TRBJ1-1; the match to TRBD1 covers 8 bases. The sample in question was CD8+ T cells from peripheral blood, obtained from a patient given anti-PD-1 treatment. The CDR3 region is CASSPTGGTEAFF. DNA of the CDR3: TGTGCCAGCAGCCCCACAGGGGGCACTGAAGCTTTCTTT.